This T cell receptor (beta chain) emerged from a study of T cell responses to AZD1222 COVID-19 vaccine. Generated by immunoSEQ multiplex PCR, the TCRdb table keeps only in-frame clones and is missing some. The table lists some 190,000 clones, 80% to 95% of them singletons. This clone was picked up one time. Sequenced material: peripheral blood, taken 28 days after the second AZD1222 dose. This sequence was found in an adult who received the AZD1222 COVID-19 vaccine.

In nucleotides, the CDR3 is TGTGCCAGCAGTGAAGCGCTTCAGGGGACAGATACGCAGTATTTT. Translation gives CASSEALQGTDTQYF. This chain links TRBV2 with TRBJ2-3; D is perhaps TRBD1 (6 bases). There are 15 residues in the CDR3. The germline V gene encodes CDR1 SNHLY and CDR2 FYNNEI. Deletions cut 0 bases from V and 3 bases from J, with 10 bases between.